A single T cell receptor beta chain is shown here with its context. Unmatched junction bases numbered 8, after V lost 4 bases and J lost 6 bases. Germline V gene lookup returns CDR1 LNHDA and CDR2 SQIVND (reference sequence). This CDR3 has 14 residues. The data derive from a study of blood T cell repertoires in COVID-19. Study as a whole: Sites in the United States, Italy and Spain provided acute and convalescent COVID-19 samples. In each case, the material was cDNA or gDNA derived from T cells, B-cell-depleted T cells, or PBMCs.

In the source study's methods: Estimates of nucleated cell counts were drawn from the amplification of reference gene primers. Repertoires were generated with immunoSEQ multiplex PCR, while TCRdb's copy carries only in-frame clones and drops some. That table furnishes V, J and clone size, whereas the DNA furnished D and trimming. The data hold some 120,000 clones, with 75% to 90% observed a single time. Sequencing was done on a sample of peripheral blood. V usage is TRBV19 and J usage is TRBJ1-1; 7 bases agree with TRBD1. The clonotype originates from a woman aged 45-60 years who had recovered from COVID-19. CDR3 coding DNA: TGTGCCAGTAGTACAATAGACAGGGAGCCTGAAGCTTTCTTT. Translating gives CASSTIDREPEAFF.